The 32 T cell receptor beta chains reported below all come from one sample, sequenced in a study of beta chain features in type 1 diabetes. Reverse transcribing all isolated RNA meant expressed TCRB transcripts were sequenced. TCRdb keeps only in-frame clones here, not all; method: immunoSEQ multiplex PCR. The profile shows under 950,000 clones, about a sixth of them singletons. Material for sequencing was naive CD4+ T cells from blood. The receptors shown here come from a woman under 30 in good health.

This clone has only a few counts. V usage is TRBV7-2 and J usage is TRBJ1-3; 11 bases line up with TRBD1. V shed 4 bases, J shed 8 bases, and the junction held 1 base outside the gene matches. The CDR3 sequence is 13 residues long. Per the germline V gene, CDR1 is SGHTA and CDR2 is FQGNSA. CDR3 amino acids: CASSWDRGYTIYF. The CDR3 DNA sequence: TGTGCCAGCAGCTGGGACAGGGGGTACACCATATATTTT.

The chain is built from TRBV7-2 and TRBJ2-4, with D perhaps matching TRBD1 (5 bases). This CDR3 contains 16 residues. V dropped 5 bases and J dropped 3 bases, with 17 bases sitting between them. Germline-derived CDR1 and CDR2 are SGHTA and FQGNSA. This chain's CDR3 is CASSPRSGYGKNIQYF. The CDR3 DNA is TGTGCCAGCAGCCCACGGTCAGGGTATGGCAAAAACATTCAGTACTTC. Looking up the rest from reference TRBV7-2 and TRBJ2-4 gives the full variable domain: GAGVSQSPSNKVTEKGKDVELRCDPISGHTALYWYRQSLGQGLEFLIYFQGNSAPDKSGLPSDRFSAERTGGSVSTLTIQRTQQEDSAVYLCASSPRSGYGKNIQYFGAGTRLSVL.

As DNA, the CDR3 is TGTGCCAGCTCACCAACAGGGGGCCGGAACTATGGCTACACCTTC. It codes for CASSPTGGRNYGYTF. The chain carries TRBV18 and TRBJ1-2; 9 bases are a match to TRBD1. Germline CDR1 and CDR2: KGHSH and LQKENI. The CDR3 has 15 residues. J was trimmed by 2 bases and V by 2 bases; bases with no gene match: 3.

J is TRBJ2-1 and V is TRBV15, with 8 bases fitting TRBD2. Per the germline V gene, CDR1 is LNHNV and CDR2 is YYDKDF (reference sequence). The length of the CDR3 is 15 residues. The V and J ends lost 1 base and 6 bases, in that order; junction bases with no gene match: 5. The CDR3 nucleotides are TGTGCCACCAGCAGAGGGGGACTAGGTTTCAATGAGCAGTTCTTC. Translated, it gives CATSRGGLGFNEQFF. The complete variable domain, with remaining parts taken from reference TRBV15 and TRBJ2-1, reads DAMVIQNPRYQVTQFGKPVTLSCSQTLNHNVMYWYQQKSSQAPKLLFHYYDKDFNNEADTPDNFQSRRPNTSFCFLDIRSPGLGDTAMYLCATSRGGLGFNEQFFGPGTRLTVL.

The V and J genes are TRBV9 and TRBJ2-5, with D perhaps TRBD1 or TRBD2 (6 bases each). CDR3 length equals 15 residues. V dropped 2 bases and J dropped 2 bases, with 13 bases sitting between them. Per germline, CDR1 SGDLS and CDR2 YYNGEE. CDR3 nucleotide sequence: TGTGCCAGCAGCGTGATACAGGGAGGACAAGAGACCCAGTACTTC. Translation gives CASSVIQGGQETQYF.

This clone was seen a few times. The rearrangement joins TRBV16 to TRBJ1-1; no clear D. Trimming took 1 base from V and 1 from J, leaving 4 bases between them. Looked up from germline, CDR1 is KGHSY and CDR2 is FQNENV. CDR3 length: 13 residues. This chain's CDR3 is CASSQLENTEAFF. DNA for the CDR3: TGTGCCAGCAGCCAATTGGAGAACACTGAAGCTTTCTTT.

The rearrangement uses TRBV20-1 and TRBJ2-5; D unresolved. The V end lost 6 bases, the J end lost 11 bases, and 16 bases lay between the germline ends. Per germline, CDR1 DFQATT and CDR2 SNEGSKA (reference sequence). The CDR3 sequence is 11 residues long. CDR3 bases: TGCAGTGCCAGAATGGCGTATGAGCAGTACTTC. This gives the protein CSARMAYEQYF.

This clone was observed a few times. The rearrangement uses TRBV5-4 and TRBJ2-7; 9 nucleotides line up with TRBD2. The V gene's germline CDR1 is SGHNT and CDR2 YYREEE (reference sequence). V was clipped by 2 bases and J by 2 bases; unmatched bases: 8. This CDR3 is built from 16 residues. In DNA form, the CDR3 reads TGTGCCAGCAGCTTCATAGCGGGGGAGGGAACCTACGAGCAGTACTTC. It translates to CASSFIAGEGTYEQYF.

This clone was observed a few times. The V gene is TRBV5-6, the J gene TRBJ2-1; possible D gene TRBD2, 5 bases. The CDR3 consists of 15 residues. Trimming shortened V by 2 bases and J by 3 bases, and 12 bases separated the two germline ends. In germline, CDR1 is SGHDT, CDR2 YYEEEE. CDR3 sequence reads: CASSFLDSDYNEQFF. DNA of the CDR3: TGTGCCAGCAGCTTCTTGGACTCTGACTACAATGAGCAGTTCTTC.

This clone was picked up a small number of times. This chain joins TRBV7-9 and TRBJ2-1, with TRBD2 matching 9 bases. The germline V gene has CDR1 SEHNR and CDR2 FQNEAQ (reference sequence). V lost 0 bases, J lost 8 bases, and 17 bases stayed unmatched. CDR3 length equals 19 residues. The CDR3 reads CASSLAHGASGIHVDEQFF. CDR3 sequence (DNA): TGTGCCAGCAGCTTAGCCCATGGGGCTAGCGGGATCCATGTGGATGAGCAGTTCTTC.

The J gene is TRBJ2-5, the V gene TRBV9; no definite D call. Deletions cut 0 bases from V and 4 bases from J, with 7 bases between. From germline, CDR1 is SGDLS and CDR2 YYNGEE. The CDR3 sequence is 13 residues long. DNA for the CDR3: TGTGCCAGCAGCGTAGGTCACAGAGAGACCCAGTACTTC. Translating it yields CASSVGHRETQYF.

The chain combines TRBV19 with TRBJ2-4, with D unresolved. Germline V gives CDR1 LNHDA, CDR2 SQIVND (reference sequence). Trimming left V 5 bases short and J 7 bases short, with 18 bases between. CDR3 length: 15 residues. CDR3 DNA sequence: TGTGCCAGTAGTCCAGACACTGGGGTAGAGAACATTCAGTACTTC. It specifies CASSPDTGVENIQYF.

This clone has more than one count but fewer than ten. V usage is TRBV10-3 and J usage is TRBJ1-3, with D possibly matching TRBD1 (6 bases). Deletions cut 10 bases from V and 0 bases from J, with 10 bases between. Germline loops: CDR1 ENHRY, CDR2 SYGVKD. CDR3 size: 13 residues. This CDR3 reads CATGQYSGNTIYF. CDR3 DNA: TGTGCCACCGGACAGTACTCTGGAAACACCATATATTTT.

This clone appeared a few times. This chain joins TRBV28 and TRBJ1-1; no clear D. Germline loops: CDR1 MDHEN, CDR2 SYDVKM. Deletions cut 11 bases from V and 4 bases from J, with 17 bases between. The CDR3 sequence is 13 residues long. DNA for the CDR3: TGTGCCTCGATCACCGGGCTGGGCACTGAAGCTTTCTTT. Protein sequence: CASITGLGTEAFF.

Of note for this clone: This CDR3 is also generated by other DNA sequences in the sample. V is TRBV18 and J is TRBJ1-5, with TRBD1 identical over 9 bases. CDR3 size: 16 residues. Per germline, CDR1 KGHSH and CDR2 LQKENI. J lost 2 bases, V lost 0 bases, and 2 bases had no gene match. DNA for the CDR3: TGTGCCAGCTCACCACCGGGACAGGGAGGCAATCAGCCCCAGCATTTT. As protein: CASSPPGQGGNQPQHF.

This clone showed up just a few times. The chain carries TRBV15 and TRBJ2-3; D might be TRBD1 (5 bases). The CDR3 has 15 amino acids. V lost 0 bases and J 2 bases, leaving 9 bases between the germline ends. Per germline, CDR1 LNHNV and CDR2 YYDKDF (reference sequence). The CDR3, as DNA: TGTGCCACCAGCAGAGACGACAGAGACACAGATACGCAGTATTTT. Protein: CATSRDDRDTDTQYF.

The chain employs TRBV7-2 and TRBJ2-7; maybe TRBD2 (5 bases). The CDR3 consists of 14 residues. The germline CDR1 and CDR2 sequences are SGHTA and FQGNSA. Trimming took 1 base from V and 6 from J, leaving 13 bases between them. CDR3 residues: CASSLDSGDFEQYF. CDR3 coding DNA: TGTGCCAGCAGCTTAGATTCCGGGGATTTCGAGCAGTACTTC.

This clone was seen more than once but under ten times. The rearrangement joins TRBV5-4 to TRBJ2-5; D is possibly TRBD2 (6 bases). V was pared by 4 bases and J by 4 bases, with 14 bases between. CDR3 size: 14 residues. Germline lookup yields CDR1 SGHNT and CDR2 YYREEE (reference sequence). CDR3: CASSRESQAETQYF. The DNA for the CDR3 is TGTGCCAGCAGCCGGGAGTCACAGGCAGAGACCCAGTACTTC.

A few counts support this clone. Other DNA sequences within the sample encode an identical CDR3. CDR3 sequence reads: CASSLQGTGELFF. The CDR3 DNA reads as TGTGCCAGCAGCTTACAGGGCACCGGGGAGCTGTTTTTT. The genes are TRBV27 and TRBJ2-2; tentatively, D is TRBD1 (6 bases). The CDR3 has 13 amino acids. V was shortened by 6 bases and J by 4 bases, with 9 bases between the two germline ends. Germline-derived CDR1 and CDR2 are MNHEY and SMNVEV (reference sequence).

CDR3 in amino acids: CASSSTPAGNQPQHF. Here the CDR3 DNA reads TGTGCCAGCAGCTCGACCCCTGCGGGGAATCAGCCCCAGCATTTT. V and J are TRBV5-6 and TRBJ1-5; D unresolved. This CDR3 spans 15 amino acids. Germline V gene sequence: CDR1 SGHDT, CDR2 YYEEEE. Trimming removed 3 bases at V and 4 bases at J, with 14 bases between.

This clone was detected only a few times. The rearrangement uses TRBV16 and TRBJ2-1; possibly TRBD1 for D (5 bases). This CDR3 spans 15 amino acids. V dropped 4 bases and J dropped 3 bases, with 13 bases sitting between them. Per germline, CDR1 KGHSY and CDR2 FQNENV. Written as DNA, the CDR3 is TGTGCCAGCAGCCTTAGTGGGGCTTACTACAATGAGCAGTTCTTC. This gives the protein CASSLSGAYYNEQFF.

In the case of this clone: The sample has other DNA sequences that encode this CDR3 too. The V and J genes are TRBV5-1 and TRBJ2-3, with D tentatively TRBD1 (5 bases). Germline V gene data show CDR1 as SGHRS and CDR2 as YFSETQ. The germline V and J ends were trimmed by 3 bases and 2 bases, with 7 bases remaining between them. The CDR3 loop spans 13 amino acids. The CDR3 nucleotides read TGCGCCAGCAGCTCCGGACACACAGATACGCAGTATTTT. Protein product: CASSSGHTDTQYF.

This rearrangement joins TRBV5-4 to TRBJ2-3; no clear D gene. The CDR3 runs 15 residues. CDR1 is SGHNT, CDR2 YYREEE, per germline (reference sequence). The V gene lost 4 bases and the J gene lost 2 bases, with 14 bases spanning the gap. The CDR3 protein is CASSGMGRLTDTQYF. In nucleotides, the CDR3 is TGTGCCAGCAGCGGCATGGGTCGCCTCACAGATACGCAGTATTTT.

The chain carries TRBV9 and TRBJ1-5; 7 positions agree with TRBD1. V was clipped by 4 bases and J by 0 bases; unmatched bases: 4. Germline CDR1 reads SGDLS; CDR2 reads YYNGEE. This CDR3 comprises 15 residues. CDR3 DNA: TGTGCCAGCAGCCCGGGACAGTATAGCAATCAGCCCCAGCATTTT. Translation gives CASSPGQYSNQPQHF.

A few counts support this clone. The V gene is TRBV28, the J gene TRBJ2-6, with D perhaps being TRBD1 or TRBD2 (5 bases each). V shed 4 bases and J shed 0 bases, with 10 bases lying between them. The CDR3 runs 16 residues. Germline CDR1 is MDHEN and CDR2 is SYDVKM. CDR3 in amino acids: CASSSGPISGANVLTF. The CDR3, as DNA: TGTGCCAGCAGTTCGGGACCGATCTCTGGGGCCAACGTCCTGACTTTC.

This clone appeared a few times. The chain carries TRBV4-3 and TRBJ2-1; 15 positions match TRBD2. V dropped 4 bases and J dropped 0; count of bases not matched to a gene: 4. This CDR3 is built from 18 residues. In germline, CDR1 is LGHNA, CDR2 YSLEER. The CDR3 protein is CASSRGLAGGSSYNEQFF. DNA for the CDR3: TGCGCCAGCAGCCGCGGACTAGCGGGAGGGAGCTCCTACAATGAGCAGTTCTTC.

The chain combines TRBV6-6 with TRBJ2-5, with unresolved D. V was pared by 0 bases and J by 2 bases, with 10 bases between. The CDR3 consists of 15 residues. Per the germline V gene, CDR1 is MNHNY and CDR2 is SVGAGI (reference sequence). In DNA form, the CDR3 reads TGTGCCAGCAGTTACTCGAGGCACGAACAAGAGACCCAGTACTTC. Protein product: CASSYSRHEQETQYF.

This rearrangement joins TRBV7-2 to TRBJ2-1; D may be TRBD1 or TRBD2 (5 bases each). The CDR3 has 19 amino acids. Germline assignment: CDR1 SGHTA and CDR2 FQGNSA. The V gene lost 5 bases and the J gene lost 0 bases, with 23 bases spanning the gap. The CDR3 sequence is CASSKRSGTPTSSYNEQFF. CDR3 DNA: TGTGCCAGCAGCAAGAGATCCGGGACCCCTACGAGCTCCTACAATGAGCAGTTCTTC.

V and J are TRBV19 and TRBJ1-2; D gene uncertain. In germline, CDR1 is LNHDA, CDR2 SQIVND (reference sequence). The CDR3 runs 15 residues. The V end was cut by 7 bases, the J end by 4 bases, with 19 bases between. Written as DNA, the CDR3 is TGTGCCAGTATTTTCCGGGGAGTCGGTCTCTATGGCTACACCTTC. Protein: CASIFRGVGLYGYTF.

There are a few counts of this clone. In the same sample, other DNA sequences code for this CDR3. The chain links TRBV10-3 to TRBJ2-5; possible D gene TRBD2, 5 bases. In germline, CDR1 is ENHRY, CDR2 SYGVKD. Trimming shortened V by 2 bases and J by 4 bases, and 5 bases separated the two germline ends. The CDR3 has 12 residues. CDR3 sequence reads: CAISEGGETQYF. The CDR3 region has the DNA TGTGCCATCAGTGAGGGAGGAGAGACCCAGTACTTC.

This chain joins TRBV15 and TRBJ2-3; 12 bases line up with TRBD1. After removal of 5 bases from V and 5 bases from J, the junction contained 8 bases not matched to a gene. CDR1 is LNHNV and CDR2 is YYDKDF in the germline V gene (reference sequence). The CDR3 runs to 16 residues. The DNA of the CDR3 is TGTGCCACCAGCGGAGGGACAGGGGGCGCGGGAGATACGCAGTATTTT. Translating it yields CATSGGTGGAGDTQYF.

This clone occurred a few times. V gene TRBV7-2 combines with J gene TRBJ2-3; D ambiguous. Germline V CDR1 and CDR2: SGHTA, FQGNSA. V shed 5 bases and J shed 5 bases, with 11 bases lying between them. The CDR3 sequence is 13 residues long. CDR3 amino acids: CASSPNMGDTQYF. In DNA form, the CDR3 reads TGTGCCAGCAGCCCTAACATGGGAGATACGCAGTATTTT.